Listed here is a single T cell receptor (beta chain). Produced via immunoSEQ multiplex PCR; TCRdb's table is partial and in-frame only. This table holds about 41,000 clones, about 89% found once. Trimming took off 7 bases at V and 4 bases at J, with 7 bases between the two ends. The CDR3 runs 11 residues. The germline V gene encodes CDR1 LNHDA and CDR2 SQIVND (reference sequence). The record originates from a study of T cell changes during pregnancy in multiple sclerosis. The receptor comes from a female donor with multiple sclerosis, enrolled in a pregnancy study. The chain carries TRBV19 and TRBJ1-1; the D is unclear. The source was CD4+ T cells from peripheral blood mononuclear cells, collected in the first trimester of pregnancy. The CDR3 DNA reads as TGTGCCAGTATATTTAGCACTGAAGCTTTCTTT. The encoded protein is CASIFSTEAFF.